The sequence of this TCR beta chain was determined in a study of PD-L1 blockade in urothelial cancer. At the level of the study: The study started patients on atezolizumab around 2014, giving 1,200 mg intravenously every 3 weeks. The median number of T cells present in blood samples was under 150,000.

Synthetic templates analogous to TCR were spiked into all PCRs individually. This table comes from immunoSEQ multiplex PCR, and its TCRdb copy is limited to in-frame clones, with some not included. The sample contains 25,000 to 30,000 clones, around nine tenths of which appear only once. Urothelial carcinoma affected the patients, and it was locally advanced or metastatic. V was shortened by 2 bases and J by 3 bases, with 14 bases between the two germline ends. The CDR3 runs 16 residues. In germline, CDR1 is LGHNT, CDR2 FRNRAP. This clonotype was sampled from a man in his fifties or sixties with urothelial cancer. This specimen was PBMCs, taken around atezolizumab (anti-PD-L1) treatment. The V call is TRBV12-5, the J call TRBJ2-1; maybe TRBD2 (6 bases). CDR3 sequence reads: CASGLNDQGGYNEQFF. The DNA of the CDR3 is TGTGCTAGTGGTTTGAATGACCAGGGAGGCTACAATGAGCAGTTCTTC.